A selection of T cell receptor beta chains follows, all from one sample in a study of CD8 T cells in Susac syndrome. One entry per CDR3 protein, called by TCRdb with MiXCR from the immunoSEQ multiplex PCR reads. The table shows 150,000 to 200,000 distinct CDR3 sequences, with 90% to 97% occurring only once. Sequenced: CD4+ T cells from PBMCs. Every receptor here comes from a human donor with multiple sclerosis. Both conserved end residues are part of each CDR3. Fields, in order: D gene, V gene, J gene, clone size, CDR3 protein, CDR3 DNA. The D gene is left open where the match is weak. For some rows the clone size is stated as once, few or many, or as a class when expanded; others skip it.

-	TRBV7-9	TRBJ1-5	-	CASRGAGANQPQHF	TGTGCCAGCAGGGGGGCGGGCGCAAATCAGCCCCAGCATTTT
-	TRBV13	TRBJ1-1	-	CASSLAFGLSPNTEAFF	TGTGCCAGCAGCTTGGCCTTCGGTCTTTCCCCTAACACTGAAGCTTTCTTT
-	TRBV5-1	TRBJ2-3	-	CASSLGGFPDTQYF	TGCGCCAGCAGCTTAGGGGGGTTTCCAGATACGCAGTATTTT
TRBD2	TRBV28	TRBJ2-5	once	CASEGGGSTETQYF	TGTGCCAGCGAGGGCGGGGGGTCCACGGAGACCCAGTACTTC
TRBD1	TRBV30	TRBJ2-3	-	CAWTRDRGPFTDTQYF	TGTGCCTGGACCCGGGACAGGGGACCCTTCACAGATACGCAGTATTTT
-	TRBV30	TRBJ1-1	-	CAWSLWGQNTEAFF	TGTGCCTGGAGTTTGTGGGGCCAGAACACTGAAGCTTTCTTT
TRBD2	TRBV28	TRBJ2-7	-	CASKVAGGSYEQYF	TGTGCCAGCAAAGTAGCGGGTGGGTCCTACGAGCAGTACTTC
TRBD1	TRBV5-4	TRBJ1-1	-	CASSPGQVGNTEAFF	TGTGCCAGCAGCCCTGGACAGGTCGGCAACACTGAAGCTTTCTTT
TRBD2	TRBV4-1	TRBJ2-1	-	CASSQQIAGGPLSEQFF	TGCGCCAGCAGCCAACAGATAGCGGGGGGCCCTCTAAGTGAGCAGTTCTTC
-	TRBV27	TRBJ1-3	-	CASSLLGVAGNTIYF	TGTGCCAGCAGTTTATTGGGAGTTGCTGGAAACACCATATATTTT
-	TRBV9	TRBJ2-4	-	CASSLDGGLAKNIQYF	TGTGCCAGCAGCTTGGACGGAGGACTAGCCAAAAACATTCAGTACTTC
-	TRBV27	TRBJ1-1	-	CASSRQATWITEAFF	TGTGCCAGCAGTCGACAGGCTACATGGATCACTGAAGCTTTCTTT
TRBD1	TRBV12-3/TRBV12-4	TRBJ2-5	-	CASTGQGSVETQYF	TGTGCCAGCACGGGACAGGGTAGCGTGGAGACCCAGTACTTC
-	TRBV11-2	TRBJ2-3	-	CASSSGSDTQYF	TGTGCCAGCAGTTCCGGCAGCGATACGCAGTATTTT
TRBD1	TRBV18	TRBJ2-6	-	CASSPRTGQGGSGANVLTF	TGTGCCAGCTCACCTCGAACCGGACAGGGGGGCTCTGGGGCCAACGTCCTGACTTTC
-	TRBV25-1	TRBJ1-1	few	CASSRDTEAFF	TGTGCCAGCAGTCGGGACACTGAAGCTTTCTTT
-	TRBV3-1	TRBJ2-7	once	CASSRLWGAEISYEQYF	TGTGCCAGCAGCAGGTTATGGGGAGCAGAAATTTCCTACGAGCAGTACTTC
-	TRBV2	TRBJ2-6	-	CASKRQAINSGANVLTF	TGTGCCAGCAAACGACAGGCGATTAACTCTGGGGCCAACGTCCTGACTTTC
-	TRBV25-1	TRBJ1-2	-	CASSDVVNYGYTF	TGTGCCAGCAGTGATGTGGTTAACTATGGCTACACCTTC
-	TRBV9	TRBJ1-2	-	CASSVGGAYGYTF	TGTGCCAGCAGCGTAGGGGGGGCTTATGGCTACACCTTC
-	TRBV5-1	TRBJ2-1	-	CASSPVIRVPMPHEQFF	TGCGCCAGCAGCCCCGTGATAAGAGTCCCCATGCCTCATGAGCAGTTCTTC
TRBD1	TRBV4-1	TRBJ1-1	-	CASSQDKSTGGYTEAFF	TGCGCCAGCAGCCAAGATAAGTCGACAGGGGGGTACACTGAAGCTTTCTTT
-	TRBV28	TRBJ1-2	-	CASSLQGFGYTF	TGTGCCAGCAGTTTACAGGGGTTTGGCTACACCTTC
-	TRBV29-1	TRBJ1-2	-	CSVELNYGYTF	TGCAGCGTTGAGTTAAACTATGGCTACACCTTC
-	TRBV30	TRBJ1-5	once	CAWSANSNQPQHF	TGTGCCTGGAGTGCGAATAGCAATCAGCCCCAGCATTTT
TRBD2	TRBV3-1	TRBJ2-7	-	CASSRTSGDYEQYF	TGTGCCAGCTCCAGGACTAGCGGGGACTACGAGCAGTACTTC
-	TRBV30	TRBJ1-2	-	CAWDGRGLDGYTF	TGTGCCTGGGATGGGAGGGGTCTGGATGGCTACACCTTC
-	TRBV20-1	TRBJ2-3	-	CSATRADTQYF	TGCAGTGCCACCAGGGCAGATACGCAGTATTTT
-	TRBV2	TRBJ2-3	once	CASIRGREDTQYF	TGTGCCAGCATCCGGGGGCGGGAAGATACGCAGTATTTT
-	TRBV20-1	TRBJ1-2	-	CSARALGGAGSGYTF	TGCAGTGCTAGAGCTCTCGGGGGGGCCGGGAGTGGCTACACCTTC
-	TRBV20-1	TRBJ1-2	-	CSARVGTDYGYTF	TGCAGTGCTAGAGTGGGAACAGACTATGGCTACACCTTC
-	TRBV2	TRBJ1-5	-	CASSEFGGVQPQHF	TGTGCCAGCAGTGAATTTGGTGGTGTTCAGCCCCAGCATTTT
-	TRBV11-2	TRBJ2-1	-	CASSPSAVEQFF	TGTGCCAGCAGCCCGTCCGCCGTTGAGCAGTTCTTC
-	TRBV6-5	TRBJ2-2	-	CASSYWGANTGELFF	TGTGCCAGCAGTTACTGGGGGGCGAACACCGGGGAGCTGTTTTTT
-	TRBV7-2	TRBJ2-1	-	CASSLEPADSEQFF	TGTGCCAGCAGCTTAGAACCCGCCGATAGTGAGCAGTTCTTC
TRBD2	TRBV6-5	TRBJ2-5	-	CASSYWGGEETQYF	TGTGCCAGCAGTTACTGGGGGGGGGAAGAGACCCAGTACTTC
-	TRBV6-6	TRBJ2-3	-	CASTRHEDTQYF	TGTGCCAGCACCCGACATGAGGATACGCAGTATTTT
-	TRBV5-6	TRBJ1-1	-	CASSSLDRPNTEAFF	TGTGCCAGCAGCTCCCTCGACAGGCCCAACACTGAAGCTTTCTTT
-	TRBV7-6	TRBJ1-6	-	CASSLRTADNSPLHF	TGTGCCAGCAGCCTACGGACAGCGGATAATTCACCCCTCCACTTT
-	TRBV4-3	TRBJ1-2	-	CASSQVWGGQGGYTF	TGCGCCAGCAGCCAAGTTTGGGGAGGTCAGGGAGGCTACACCTTC
-	TRBV30	TRBJ2-3	once	CAWRRGAEGTDTQYF	TGTGCCTGGAGGAGAGGGGCTGAGGGGACAGATACGCAGTATTTT
-	TRBV29-1	TRBJ1-2	-	CSVETANYGYTF	TGCAGCGTTGAGACAGCTAACTATGGCTACACCTTC
-	TRBV5-1	TRBJ2-7	-	CASSLLGDRIYSYEQYF	TGCGCCAGCAGCTTGCTCGGGGATCGGATTTACTCCTACGAGCAGTACTTC
-	TRBV24-1	TRBJ1-2	once	CATSDSGYGYTF	TGTGCCACCAGTGATTCGGGGTATGGCTACACCTTC
-	TRBV6-5	TRBJ1-1	-	CASSRGWGSTEAFF	TGTGCCAGCAGCCGAGGGTGGGGCAGTACTGAAGCTTTCTTT
-	TRBV12-3/TRBV12-4	TRBJ2-1	-	CASSPSGGYYNEQFF	TGTGCCAGCAGCCCCTCCGGGGGCTATTACAATGAGCAGTTCTTC
TRBD1	TRBV19	TRBJ2-6	-	CASSVGQGPFSGANVLTF	TGTGCCAGTAGTGTGGGACAGGGCCCCTTTTCTGGGGCCAACGTCCTGACTTTC
-	TRBV9	TRBJ2-1	once	CASSVSGTSSSYNEQFF	TGTGCCAGCAGCGTCAGCGGTACTTCCAGCTCCTACAATGAGCAGTTCTTC
-	TRBV11-2	TRBJ2-6	-	CASSSGRRLSGANVLTF	TGTGCCAGCAGCTCAGGAAGGCGTCTCTCTGGGGCCAACGTCCTGACTTTC
-	TRBV18	TRBJ1-2	-	CASSPASNYGYTF	TGTGCCAGCTCACCTGCCTCTAACTATGGCTACACCTTC
-	TRBV13	TRBJ1-1	-	CASSLVQGPEAFF	TGTGCCAGCAGCTTAGTCCAGGGACCTGAAGCTTTCTTT
TRBD1	TRBV6-5	TRBJ1-1	once	CASSSRTGGTEAFF	TGTGCCAGCAGTTCCCGGACAGGGGGCACTGAAGCTTTCTTT